The 32 T cell receptor beta chains reported below all come from one sample, sequenced in a study of blood T cell repertoires in COVID-19. Using immunoSEQ multiplex PCR, the repertoire was profiled, and TCRdb retains in-frame clones only, with some absent. The sample holds some 200,000 clones, about 83% seen once. Sequenced input: PBMCs or T cells enriched from blood (not recorded which). Receptors originate from a woman in her 50s who had been exposed to COVID-19.

The V call is TRBV9, the J call TRBJ2-1, with 7 bases fitting TRBD1. V shed 1 base, J shed 6 bases, and the junction held 7 bases outside the gene matches. Germline values: CDR1 SGDLS, CDR2 YYNGEE. The CDR3 has 15 amino acids. The CDR3 DNA is TGTGCCAGCAGCGTACAAACAGGGGCCCCCAATGAGCAGTTCTTC. Its translation: CASSVQTGAPNEQFF.

The rearrangement uses TRBV5-1 and TRBJ1-4, with TRBD1 matching over 9 bases. Germline CDR1 SGHRS, CDR2 YFSETQ. With 0 bases clipped from V and 6 bases from J, the junction kept 3 bases outside the gene matches. The CDR3 is made up of 15 amino acids. The CDR3 is CASSLGDRAHEKLFF. DNA for the CDR3: TGCGCCAGCAGCTTGGGGGACAGGGCGCATGAAAAACTGTTTTTT.

This clone was picked up one time. The chain recombines TRBV7-9 with TRBJ2-7; unclear D gene. Trimming pared 5 bases from V and 2 bases from J, leaving 4 bases between. This CDR3 comprises 11 residues. Germline CDR1 reads SEHNR; CDR2 reads FQNEAQ (reference sequence). In DNA, the CDR3 is TGTGCCAGCAGCATTACCTACGAGCAGTACTTC. Protein sequence: CASSITYEQYF.

The gene calls are TRBV15 and TRBJ2-5; 9 nucleotides match TRBD1. This CDR3 comprises 13 residues. In germline, CDR1 is LNHNV, CDR2 YYDKDF (reference sequence). V lost 3 bases, J lost 5 bases, and 1 base stayed unmatched. In nucleotides, the CDR3 is TGTGCCACCAGCAGGGACAGGGGTGAGACCCAGTACTTC. Protein product: CATSRDRGETQYF.

The V call is TRBV7-2, the J call TRBJ2-7, with 7 bases identical to TRBD1. This CDR3 region has 14 residues. Germline V CDR1 and CDR2: SGHTA, FQGNSA. Trimming removed 3 bases from V and 3 bases from J; junction bases left unmatched: 5. The CDR3, as DNA: TGTGCCAGCAGCTTGAGGACAGGTGTCTACGAGCAGTACTTC. Translating gives CASSLRTGVYEQYF.

The chain recombines TRBV6-5 with TRBJ2-7; weak D call: TRBD1 (6 bases). CDR1 is MNHEY, CDR2 SVGAGI, per germline. V dropped 7 bases and J dropped 0 bases, with 13 bases sitting between them. This CDR3 comprises 14 residues. The CDR3 bases are TGTGCCAGCAACGACAGGTTTCGCTCCTACGAGCAGTACTTC. It encodes CASNDRFRSYEQYF.

The V and J genes are TRBV13 and TRBJ2-3, with TRBD1 as a possible D gene (6 bases). Trimming took off 3 bases at V and 6 bases at J, with 7 bases between the two ends. CDR1 PRHDT and CDR2 FYEKMQ come from the germline V gene (reference sequence). The length of the CDR3 is 12 residues. CDR3 in amino acids: CASSFQGDTQYF. Written as DNA, the CDR3 is TGTGCCAGCAGCTTCCAGGGGGATACGCAGTATTTT.

V is TRBV7-2 and J is TRBJ1-3; no definite D call. The CDR3 totals 11 residues. Germline CDR1 is SGHTA and CDR2 is FQGNSA. The V end lost 3 bases, the J end lost 7 bases, and 4 bases lay between the germline ends. Here the CDR3 DNA reads TGTGCCAGCAGCTTCTCTAACACCATATATTTT. It codes for CASSFSNTIYF. The variable domain in full, completed from reference TRBV7-2 and TRBJ1-3, reads GAGVSQSPSNKVTEKGKDVELRCDPISGHTALYWYRQSLGQGLEFLIYFQGNSAPDKSGLPSDRFSAERTGGSVSTLTIQRTQQEDSAVYLCASSFSNTIYFGEGSWLTVV.

The genes are TRBV5-1 and TRBJ2-3, with 8 bases that match TRBD2. V dropped 7 bases and J dropped 6; count of bases not matched to a gene: 16. Germline V CDR1 and CDR2: SGHRS, YFSETQ. The CDR3 has 16 amino acids. This chain's CDR3 is CASARRPGGAEDTQYF. As DNA, the CDR3 is TGCGCCAGCGCCCGCCGACCGGGGGGGGCCGAGGATACGCAGTATTTT.

The V and J genes are TRBV5-1 and TRBJ1-1, with D perhaps matching TRBD1 (5 bases). V lost 0 bases and J 4 bases, leaving 19 bases between the germline ends. Germline CDR1 SGHRS, CDR2 YFSETQ. The CDR3 extends over 17 amino acids. CDR3 loop: CASSLAGYRQGGTEAFF. The CDR3 DNA reads TGCGCCAGCAGCTTGGCCGGTTATAGGCAGGGTGGCACTGAAGCTTTCTTT.

The chain links TRBV11-2 to TRBJ2-3, with TRBD1 matching over 7 bases. CDR1 is SGHAT, CDR2 FQNNGV, per germline. V gave up 3 bases and J gave up 2 bases; unmatched junction bases: 5. The CDR3 totals 15 residues. CDR3 in amino acids: CASSFNRGFTDTQYF. Written as DNA, the CDR3 is TGTGCCAGCAGCTTCAACAGGGGATTCACAGATACGCAGTATTTT.

V and J are TRBV5-1 and TRBJ1-1; TRBD1 matches 7 bases. The CDR3 sequence is 14 residues long. Germline assignment: CDR1 SGHRS and CDR2 YFSETQ. Trimming removed 5 bases from V and 4 bases from J; junction bases left unmatched: 8. CDR3 sequence reads: CASRSTGVPTEAFF. DNA for the CDR3: TGCGCCAGCAGGAGTACAGGGGTGCCCACTGAAGCTTTCTTT. The variable domain in full, with the rest retrieved from reference TRBV5-1 and TRBJ1-1, is KAGVTQTPRYLIKTRGQQVTLSCSPISGHRSVSWYQQTPGQGLQFLFEYFSETQRNKGNFPGRFSGRQFSNSRSEMNVSTLELGDSALYLCASRSTGVPTEAFFGQGTRLTVV.

The V gene is TRBV14, the J gene TRBJ1-6; D gene ambiguous. Germline-derived CDR1 and CDR2 are SGHDN and FVKESK. V lost 2 bases, J lost 1 base, and 3 bases lay in between. The CDR3 totals 14 residues. The chain's CDR3 is CASSQPSYNSPLHF. In DNA, the CDR3 is TGTGCCAGCAGCCAACCGTCCTATAATTCACCCCTCCACTTT. Complete variable domain (other parts from reference TRBV14 and TRBJ1-6): EAGVTQFPSHSVIEKGQTVTLRCDPISGHDNLYWYRRVMGKEIKFLLHFVKESKQDESGMPNNRFLAERTGGTYSTLKVQPAELEDSGVYFCASSQPSYNSPLHFGNGTRLTVT.

This clone is a singleton in its sample. The V call is TRBV5-5, the J call TRBJ2-3; 10 bases align to TRBD2. This CDR3 region has 16 residues. Germline V gene data show CDR1 as SGHKS and CDR2 as YYEKEE (reference sequence). The ends lost 1 base at V and 2 bases at J; junction bases unmatched: 4. The CDR3 here is CASSLKLAGITDTQYF. As DNA, the CDR3 is TGTGCCAGCAGCTTGAAACTAGCGGGAATCACAGATACGCAGTATTTT.

The rearrangement joins TRBV5-6 to TRBJ1-6; TRBD1 agrees at 8 bases. CDR3 length equals 18 residues. Germline V CDR1 and CDR2: SGHDT, YYEEEE. V gave up 4 bases and J gave up 0 bases; unmatched junction bases: 9. CDR3 sequence: CASSRRTGLSSYNSPLHF. The CDR3 DNA reads as TGTGCCAGCAGCCGCCGGACAGGGTTGAGCTCCTATAATTCACCCCTCCACTTT. Full variable domain (outside the CDR3, taken from reference TRBV5-6 and TRBJ1-6): DAGVTQSPTHLIKTRGQQVTLRCSPKSGHDTVSWYQQALGQGPQFIFQYYEEEERQRGNFPDRFSGHQFPNYSSELNVNALLLGDSALYLCASSRRTGLSSYNSPLHFGNGTRLTVT.

As for this clone: Its ends do not fully match the called genes, so a read error is possible. The genes are TRBV4-3 and TRBJ1-2; possible D gene TRBD1, 6 bases. This CDR3 has 13 amino acids. Germline V gene sequence: CDR1 LGHNA, CDR2 YSLEER. The CDR3: CASSQEAGEGTYF. The CDR3 region has the DNA TGCGCCAGCAGCCAAGAGGCAGGGGAAGGGACCTACTTC.

This clone was recorded a few times. V is TRBV13 and J is TRBJ2-3; 8 positions agree with TRBD2. The V gene end was trimmed by 3 bases and the J gene end by 2 bases; junction bases not matched to a gene: 7. Germline V gene data show CDR1 as PRHDT and CDR2 as FYEKMQ (reference sequence). CDR3 size: 16 residues. CDR3 nucleotide sequence: TGTGCCAGCAGCTTCCCCTCAGCGGGGGCCACAGATACGCAGTATTTT. Protein product: CASSFPSAGATDTQYF.

The chain has TRBV5-1 and TRBJ2-1; a possible D gene is TRBD1 (5 bases). Germline CDR1 is SGHRS and CDR2 is YFSETQ. The CDR3 extends over 16 amino acids. Trimming took off 4 bases at V and 1 base at J, with 15 bases between the two ends. The CDR3 here is CASSPGAGSSYNEQFF. The CDR3 DNA reads TGCGCCAGCAGCCCCGGAGCAGGGTCTTCCTACAATGAGCAGTTCTTC.

This sequence joins TRBV15 and TRBJ1-4, with D tentatively TRBD1 (6 bases). The CDR3 is 16 amino acids. V lost 0 bases and J 10 bases, leaving 18 bases between the germline ends. Germline V CDR1 and CDR2: LNHNV, YYDKDF (reference sequence). The CDR3 DNA reads as TGTGCCACCAGCAGAGATCTCTTTGGGGGCTCTGCAAAACTGTTTTTT. This gives the protein CATSRDLFGGSAKLFF.

This chain uses TRBV12-5 with TRBJ1-2; 10 bases are shared with TRBD1. V trimming: 4 bases; J trimming: 8 bases; junction bases outside the gene matches: 4. The CDR3 contains 13 residues. The germline gives CDR1 LGHNT, CDR2 FRNRAP. This CDR3 reads CASGWWTGGGYTF. The CDR3 DNA is TGTGCTAGTGGTTGGTGGACAGGGGGAGGCTACACCTTC.

V usage is TRBV19 and J usage is TRBJ1-1; 8 positions match TRBD1. CDR3 size: 17 residues. V lost 5 bases and J lost 1; bases outside the gene matches: 12. Germline CDR1 LNHDA, CDR2 SQIVND (reference sequence). CDR3: CASSSPRLGTGNTEAFF. The CDR3 nucleotides read TGTGCCAGTAGTTCCCCCCGCCTCGGGACAGGGAACACTGAAGCTTTCTTT.

The chain carries TRBV6-5 and TRBJ1-1; TRBD1 agrees at 10 bases. From germline, CDR1 is MNHEY and CDR2 SVGAGI. Losses at the gene ends were 6 bases for V and 5 bases for J; bases not matched to a gene: 6. The CDR3 extends over 14 amino acids. The CDR3 reads CASRGRDRGTEAFF. The CDR3 DNA sequence: TGTGCCAGCAGAGGCCGGGACAGGGGAACTGAAGCTTTCTTT.

The rearrangement uses TRBV19 and TRBJ2-5; D is ambiguous. Trimming pared 1 base from V and 1 base from J, leaving 4 bases between. This CDR3 is 13 amino acids long. Germline V gives CDR1 LNHDA, CDR2 SQIVND (reference sequence). The CDR3 DNA reads as TGTGCCAGTAGTATAGGGAGCCAAGAGACCCAGTACTTC. Its translation: CASSIGSQETQYF.

The rearrangement links TRBV6-1 to TRBJ2-5, with no clear D. The CDR3 is made up of 14 amino acids. Germline CDR1 reads MNHNS; CDR2 reads SASEGT. Trimming took 1 base from V and 4 from J, leaving 10 bases between them. DNA for the CDR3: TGTGCCAGCAGTGAAGGGTTCGTGCGAGAGACCCAGTACTTC. Protein product: CASSEGFVRETQYF.

The J gene is TRBJ1-2, the V gene TRBV14; TRBD1 might be the D (5 bases). Germline V gives CDR1 SGHDN, CDR2 FVKESK. Trimming removed 0 bases from V and 4 bases from J, with 9 bases in between. The CDR3 loop spans 14 amino acids. The CDR3 here is CASSQEGLSYGYTF. CDR3 sequence (DNA): TGTGCCAGCAGCCAAGAGGGACTGTCCTATGGCTACACCTTC.

CDR3 DNA: TGTGCCACTGGTTGGACAGGCGATTCCTATGGCTACACCTTC. Translated: CATGWTGDSYGYTF. The chain carries TRBV3-1 (or the pseudogene TRBV3-2) and TRBJ1-2, with 7 bases aligning to TRBD1. J lost 4 bases, V lost 10 bases, and 12 bases had no gene match. This CDR3 has 14 residues. Germline V lookup: CDR1 LGHDT, CDR2 YNNKEL (reference sequence).

The chain combines TRBV29-1 with TRBJ1-1; 8 nucleotides align to TRBD1. V was clipped by 5 bases and J by 5 bases; unmatched bases: 7. Germline values: CDR1 SQVTM, CDR2 ANQGSEA. CDR3 size: 13 residues. CDR3 residues: CSVSDRVQTEAFF. CDR3 nucleotide sequence: TGCAGCGTTTCGGACAGGGTCCAGACTGAAGCTTTCTTT.

V is TRBV30 and J is TRBJ1-5, with 7 positions matching TRBD1. This CDR3 region has 14 residues. Looked up from germline, CDR1 is GTSNPN and CDR2 is SVGIG (reference sequence). Trimming at V came to 2 bases and at J to 5 bases, leaving 6 bases not matched to a gene. CDR3 sequence reads: CAWSRRQGHQPQHF. CDR3 bases: TGTGCCTGGAGTAGGAGACAGGGACATCAGCCCCAGCATTTT.

The chain has TRBV28 and TRBJ1-1, with a tentative D call TRBD1 (6 bases). The length of the CDR3 is 16 residues. In germline, CDR1 is MDHEN, CDR2 SYDVKM. V was cut by 4 bases and J by 4 bases, with 19 bases left in between. The CDR3 coding sequence is TGTGCCAGCAGTTCACCGGGACACTCCATGTCCACTGAAGCTTTCTTT. It codes for CASSSPGHSMSTEAFF.

At least ten counts were recorded for this clone. The chain combines TRBV12-3 or TRBV12-4 with TRBJ1-5; D uncertain. The V end lost 6 bases, the J end lost 6 bases, and 12 bases lay between the germline ends. The CDR3 runs 13 residues. This CDR3 reads CASSYRHLQPQHF. CDR3 sequence (DNA): TGTGCCAGCAGCTATAGACACCTTCAGCCCCAGCATTTT.

The chain is built from TRBV19 and TRBJ1-5, with 7 bases matching TRBD1. The CDR3 sequence is 12 residues long. The junction had 4 bases not matched to a gene; V was cut back by 8 bases and J by 6 bases. Germline loops: CDR1 LNHDA, CDR2 SQIVND (reference sequence). The CDR3 protein is CASDDRAQPQHF. The CDR3 nucleotides are TGTGCCAGTGACGACAGGGCTCAGCCCCAGCATTTT.

The chain uses TRBV19 and TRBJ2-5, with 7 positions matching TRBD1. V shed 5 bases, J shed 2 bases, and the junction held 17 bases outside the gene matches. CDR3 length: 18 amino acids. Germline-derived CDR1 and CDR2 are LNHDA and SQIVND (reference sequence). CDR3: CASSRLQDRVRGQETQYF. The CDR3 DNA reads TGTGCCAGTAGTCGACTACAAGACAGGGTGAGAGGACAAGAGACCCAGTACTTC.